The 25 T cell receptor beta chains reported below all come from one sample, sequenced in a study of shared clonotypes between healthy human individuals. Assay: immunoSEQ multiplex PCR; the TCRdb copy retains only in-frame clones and omits some. Of 2 million to 2.5 million clones listed, 93% were seen once; the top ten hold about 0.39%. The sample was naive CD4+ T cells from PBMCs. Stated subset: CD45RA+ positively selected. The origin of the receptors is a man aged 18 to 29 in good health. Some clones in this sample may be carry-over from other donors' samples.

The rearrangement links TRBV29-1 to TRBJ2-2; D may be TRBD2 (6 bases). The CDR3 is made up of 12 amino acids. Germline lookup yields CDR1 SQVTM and CDR2 ANQGSEA. Trimming removed 6 bases at V and 5 bases at J, with 10 bases between. CDR3 protein: CSVHSGTGELFF. The CDR3 DNA follows: TGCAGCGTACACAGCGGGACCGGGGAGCTGTTTTTT.

The chain combines TRBV28 with TRBJ2-3; 15 nucleotides match TRBD2. The CDR3 extends over 16 amino acids. With 10 bases clipped from V and 0 bases from J, the junction kept 5 bases outside the gene matches. Germline CDR1 and CDR2: MDHEN and SYDVKM. The CDR3, as DNA: TGTGCCACCGGGACTAGCGGGAGGCCGAGCACAGATACGCAGTATTTT. Encoded protein: CATGTSGRPSTDTQYF.

V is TRBV4-3 and J is TRBJ2-7; D is unresolved. Deletions cut 5 bases from V and 0 bases from J, with 14 bases between. This CDR3 contains 15 residues. Germline values: CDR1 LGHNA, CDR2 YSLEER. CDR3 sequence: CASSTVPGNSYEQYF. The CDR3 DNA reads as TGCGCCAGCAGCACCGTTCCAGGTAACTCCTACGAGCAGTACTTC.

V is TRBV7-2 and J is TRBJ1-4, with TRBD1 identical over 7 bases. The length of the CDR3 is 14 residues. V shed 5 bases, J shed 10 bases, and the junction held 10 bases outside the gene matches. CDR1 and CDR2 from the germline V gene are SGHTA and FQGNSA. CDR3 region: CASSPGTVGGKLFF. Written as DNA, the CDR3 is TGTGCCAGCAGCCCAGGGACAGTTGGCGGAAAACTGTTTTTT.

The J gene is TRBJ2-3, the V gene TRBV19; D gene uncertain. Germline lookup yields CDR1 LNHDA and CDR2 SQIVND (reference sequence). V shed 5 bases and J shed 4 bases, with 13 bases lying between them. The CDR3 extends over 14 amino acids. This CDR3 is CASSLNLGPDTQYF. In DNA, the CDR3 is TGTGCCAGTAGTCTCAACCTCGGGCCAGATACGCAGTATTTT.

The CDR3 sequence: CASSPRTSRGEQYF. In DNA form, the CDR3 reads TGTGCCAGCAGCCCCCGGACTAGCCGCGGCGAGCAGTACTTC. The rearrangement links TRBV7-9 to TRBJ2-7; TRBD2 matches at 8 bases. The junction had 9 bases not matched to a gene; V was cut back by 5 bases and J by 6 bases. The V gene's germline CDR1 is SEHNR and CDR2 FQNEAQ (reference sequence). The CDR3 extends over 14 amino acids.

This clone has just a few counts. The J gene is TRBJ1-5, the V gene TRBV28; D remains ambiguous. CDR1 is MDHEN, CDR2 SYDVKM, per germline. The CDR3 is made up of 12 amino acids. Deletions cut 10 bases from V and 3 bases from J, with 10 bases between. The CDR3 here is CATRLSNQPQHF. CDR3 bases: TGTGCCACGAGACTCTCCAATCAGCCCCAGCATTTT.

On this clone: This sample also contains other DNA sequences that code for the same CDR3. CDR3 DNA sequence: TGCGCCAGCAGCCAACGGATCAATCAGCCCCAGCATTTT. It translates to CASSQRINQPQHF. This sequence joins TRBV4-3 and TRBJ1-5; D remains ambiguous. Trimming removed 2 bases at V and 3 bases at J, with 5 bases between. Germline V gives CDR1 LGHNA, CDR2 YSLEER. The CDR3 is 13 amino acids.

The rearrangement joins TRBV5-1 to TRBJ1-2; D possibly corresponds to TRBD1 (6 bases). CDR1 SGHRS and CDR2 YFSETQ come from the germline V gene. V dropped 3 bases and J dropped 1 base, with 16 bases sitting between them. This CDR3 contains 16 residues. CDR3 amino acids: CASSSTQGIDNYGYTF. The CDR3 nucleotides are TGCGCCAGCAGCTCCACACAGGGAATAGATAACTATGGCTACACCTTC.

In regard to this clone: Other nucleotide sequences in the sample specify the same CDR3. The chain is built from TRBV5-1 and TRBJ2-1; 11 nucleotides match TRBD2. There are 16 residues in the CDR3. CDR1 SGHRS and CDR2 YFSETQ come from the germline V gene. Losses at the gene ends were 4 bases for V and 7 bases for J; bases not matched to a gene: 10. The CDR3 DNA is TGCGCCAGCAGCCCTTTAGCGGGAGGGCCGGGAAATGAGCAGTTCTTC. Translating it yields CASSPLAGGPGNEQFF. Together with reference TRBV5-1 and TRBJ2-1, the CDR3 gives the full variable domain: KAGVTQTPRYLIKTRGQQVTLSCSPISGHRSVSWYQQTPGQGLQFLFEYFSETQRNKGNFPGRFSGRQFSNSRSEMNVSTLELGDSALYLCASSPLAGGPGNEQFFGPGTRLTVL.

The chain recombines TRBV7-9 with TRBJ2-3; no clear D gene. The CDR3 covers 11 residues. Germline CDR1 and CDR2: SEHNR and FQNEAQ (reference sequence). Trimming left V 5 bases short and J 6 bases short, with 6 bases between. The CDR3 spells CASSPPDTQYF. CDR3 DNA sequence: TGTGCCAGCAGCCCCCCTGATACGCAGTATTTT. The variable domain in full, completed from reference TRBV7-9 and TRBJ2-3, reads DTGVSQNPRHKITKRGQNVTFRCDPISEHNRLYWYRQTLGQGPEFLTYFQNEAQLEKSRLLSDRFSAERPKGSFSTLEIQRTEQGDSAMYLCASSPPDTQYFGPGTRLTVL.

The chain couples TRBV2 to TRBJ2-1, with unresolved D. This CDR3 has 12 amino acids. CDR1 is SNHLY and CDR2 is FYNNEI in the germline V gene. Between the trimmed V and J ends, which lost 7 bases and 6 bases, there was a span of 10 bases. The CDR3 DNA sequence: TGTGCCAGCAACGGTTTAGGCAATGAGCAGTTCTTC. Translated: CASNGLGNEQFF.

Points on this clone: At the DNA level, this CDR3 is encoded by other sequences in the same sample as well. V and J are TRBV14 and TRBJ1-5; no clear D. The V gene lost 1 base and the J gene lost 7 bases, with 5 bases spanning the gap. This CDR3 is built from 12 residues. Germline loops: CDR1 SGHDN, CDR2 FVKESK. The CDR3 reads CASSQGGQPQHF. The CDR3 nucleotides read TGTGCCAGCAGCCAAGGCGGACAGCCCCAGCATTTT.

This rearrangement joins TRBV5-1 to TRBJ1-5, with D unresolved. V was trimmed by 0 bases and J by 4 bases, leaving 11 bases between them. Germline V gene data show CDR1 as SGHRS and CDR2 as YFSETQ. The CDR3 sequence is 15 residues long. The CDR3 is CASSLGPTSNQPQHF. The DNA for the CDR3 is TGCGCCAGCAGCTTGGGTCCCACGAGTAATCAGCCCCAGCATTTT.

The table lists this clone with a count of one. This rearrangement joins TRBV12-5 to TRBJ2-1; TRBD2 agrees at 13 bases. The germline CDR1 and CDR2 sequences are LGHNT and FRNRAP. V lost 2 bases to trimming and J lost 1 base; unmatched junction nucleotides: 8. The length of the CDR3 is 19 residues. The CDR3 DNA is TGTGCTAGTGGTTTGATTCACCCGGGACTAGCGGGGTCCTACAATGAGCAGTTCTTC. Protein: CASGLIHPGLAGSYNEQFF.

The genes are TRBV28 and TRBJ2-1; the D is unclear. The germline V gene encodes CDR1 MDHEN and CDR2 SYDVKM. The CDR3 loop spans 13 amino acids. The V end lost 6 bases, the J end lost 15 bases, and 21 bases lay between the germline ends. The CDR3 sequence is CASSFNWGRPPFF. The CDR3 coding sequence is TGTGCCAGCAGCTTTAACTGGGGTCGGCCCCCGTTCTTC.

Here the CDR3 DNA reads TGCGCCAGCAGCCAACTCGGGACAGTTTCAACCGGGGAGCTGTTTTTT. Encoded protein: CASSQLGTVSTGELFF. This chain uses TRBV4-3 with TRBJ2-2; 7 bases are a match to TRBD1. There are 16 residues in the CDR3. With V trimmed by 2 bases and J by 5 bases, 8 bases remained unmatched. Looked up from germline, CDR1 is LGHNA and CDR2 is YSLEER.

CDR3 sequence reads: CASSIRDRRNEQFF. The CDR3 DNA sequence: TGTGCCAGTAGTATTCGGGACAGGAGGAATGAGCAGTTCTTC. The V call is TRBV19, the J call TRBJ2-1; 8 bases are a match to TRBD1. Germline loops: CDR1 LNHDA, CDR2 SQIVND (reference sequence). The CDR3 extends over 14 amino acids. V lost 3 bases and J lost 7; bases outside the gene matches: 5.

V is TRBV28 and J is TRBJ2-4; 9 bases line up with TRBD1. Germline-derived CDR1 and CDR2 are MDHEN and SYDVKM. The junction had 12 bases not matched to a gene; V was cut back by 8 bases and J by 10 bases. This CDR3 comprises 14 residues. The CDR3 coding sequence is TGTGCCAGCCGACCGCCGGACAGGGGCCCAATTCAGTACTTC. Its protein is CASRPPDRGPIQYF.

The rearrangement joins TRBV6-6 to TRBJ1-5; D not resolved. Trimming took 6 bases from V and 9 from J, leaving 9 bases between them. CDR1 MNHNY and CDR2 SVGAGI come from the germline V gene (reference sequence). This CDR3 is 11 amino acids long. DNA of the CDR3: TGTGCCAGCAGGGGCGAGCCGCCCCAGCATTTT. As protein: CASRGEPPQHF.

The CDR3 DNA reads as TGTGCCAGCAGCGTAGGGCTAGCGCCCAACTACGAGCAGTACTTC. Translating it yields CASSVGLAPNYEQYF. The rearrangement links TRBV9 to TRBJ2-7; tentatively, D is TRBD2 (6 bases). The V end lost 0 bases, the J end lost 3 bases, and 13 bases lay between the germline ends. This CDR3 contains 15 residues. Per germline, CDR1 SGDLS and CDR2 YYNGEE.

This chain connects TRBV6-4 to TRBJ2-1, with 11 bases aligning to TRBD2. This CDR3 is 15 amino acids long. Germline V gene data show CDR1 as MRHNA and CDR2 as SNTAGT. V was pared by 5 bases and J by 6 bases, with 6 bases of the junction left unmatched. Here the CDR3 DNA reads TGTGCCAGCAGTTATACTAGCGGGAGTTTCAATGAGCAGTTCTTC. This gives the protein CASSYTSGSFNEQFF.

The chain joins TRBV7-9 to TRBJ1-5; D gene unclear. The CDR3 is made up of 16 amino acids. Between the trimmed V and J ends, which lost 3 bases and 2 bases, there was a span of 14 bases. The germline CDR1 and CDR2 sequences are SEHNR and FQNEAQ (reference sequence). CDR3: CASSLGGRPGNQPQHF. CDR3 in DNA: TGTGCCAGCAGCTTGGGTGGGCGGCCTGGCAATCAGCCCCAGCATTTT. Drawing the rest from reference TRBV7-9 and TRBJ1-5, the complete variable domain is DTGVSQNPRHKITKRGQNVTFRCDPISEHNRLYWYRQTLGQGPEFLTYFQNEAQLEKSRLLSDRFSAERPKGSFSTLEIQRTEQGDSAMYLCASSLGGRPGNQPQHFGDGTRLSIL.

The V call is TRBV7-9, the J call TRBJ2-4; 7 bases are shared with TRBD1. This CDR3 region has 14 residues. Germline V gene data show CDR1 as SEHNR and CDR2 as FQNEAQ (reference sequence). Trimming removed 3 bases from V and 4 bases from J; junction bases left unmatched: 3. The CDR3 loop reads CASSFGRGKNIQYF. The DNA for the CDR3 is TGTGCCAGCAGCTTTGGCAGGGGGAAAAACATTCAGTACTTC.

The chain's CDR3 is CASRTSGRNNEQFF. CDR3 nucleotides: TGCGCCAGCAGAACTAGCGGGAGGAACAATGAGCAGTTCTTC. The gene calls are TRBV5-1 and TRBJ2-1, with 12 bases that match TRBD2. The length of the CDR3 is 14 residues. Germline V gene data show CDR1 as SGHRS and CDR2 as YFSETQ. V shed 5 bases, J shed 5 bases, and the junction held 2 bases outside the gene matches. The variable domain in full, completed from reference TRBV5-1 and TRBJ2-1, reads KAGVTQTPRYLIKTRGQQVTLSCSPISGHRSVSWYQQTPGQGLQFLFEYFSETQRNKGNFPGRFSGRQFSNSRSEMNVSTLELGDSALYLCASRTSGRNNEQFFGPGTRLTVL.